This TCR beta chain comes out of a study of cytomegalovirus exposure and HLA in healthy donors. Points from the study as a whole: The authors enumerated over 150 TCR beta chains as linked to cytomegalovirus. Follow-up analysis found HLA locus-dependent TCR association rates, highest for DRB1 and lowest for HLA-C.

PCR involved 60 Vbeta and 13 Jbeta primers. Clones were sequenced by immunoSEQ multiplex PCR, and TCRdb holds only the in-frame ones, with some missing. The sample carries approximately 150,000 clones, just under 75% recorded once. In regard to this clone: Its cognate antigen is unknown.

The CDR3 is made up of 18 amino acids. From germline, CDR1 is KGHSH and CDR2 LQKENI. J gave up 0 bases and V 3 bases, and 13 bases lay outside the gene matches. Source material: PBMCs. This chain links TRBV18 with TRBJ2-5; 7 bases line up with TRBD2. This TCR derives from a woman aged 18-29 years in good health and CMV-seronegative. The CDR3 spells CASSPYRASGTNQETQYF. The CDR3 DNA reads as TGTGCCAGCTCACCCTATAGGGCTAGCGGTACCAACCAAGAGACCCAGTACTTC.